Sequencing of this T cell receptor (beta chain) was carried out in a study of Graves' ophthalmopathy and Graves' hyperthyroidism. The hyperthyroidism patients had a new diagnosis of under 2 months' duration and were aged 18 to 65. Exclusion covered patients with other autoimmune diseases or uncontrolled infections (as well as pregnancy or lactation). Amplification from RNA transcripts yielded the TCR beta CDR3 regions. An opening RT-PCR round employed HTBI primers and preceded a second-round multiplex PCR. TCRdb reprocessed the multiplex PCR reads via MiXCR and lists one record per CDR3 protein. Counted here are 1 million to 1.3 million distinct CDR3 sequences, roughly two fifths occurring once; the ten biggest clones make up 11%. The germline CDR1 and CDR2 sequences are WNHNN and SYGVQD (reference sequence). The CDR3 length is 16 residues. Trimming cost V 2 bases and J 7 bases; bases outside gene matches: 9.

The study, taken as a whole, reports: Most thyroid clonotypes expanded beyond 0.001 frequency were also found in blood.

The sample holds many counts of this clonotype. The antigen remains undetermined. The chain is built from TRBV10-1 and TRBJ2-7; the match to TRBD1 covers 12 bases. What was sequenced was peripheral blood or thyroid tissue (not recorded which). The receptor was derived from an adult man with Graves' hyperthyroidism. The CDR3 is CASSEGPGTGGYEQYF. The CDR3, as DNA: TGCGCCAGCAGTGAGGGGCCCGGGACAGGGGGCTATGAGCAGTACTTC.